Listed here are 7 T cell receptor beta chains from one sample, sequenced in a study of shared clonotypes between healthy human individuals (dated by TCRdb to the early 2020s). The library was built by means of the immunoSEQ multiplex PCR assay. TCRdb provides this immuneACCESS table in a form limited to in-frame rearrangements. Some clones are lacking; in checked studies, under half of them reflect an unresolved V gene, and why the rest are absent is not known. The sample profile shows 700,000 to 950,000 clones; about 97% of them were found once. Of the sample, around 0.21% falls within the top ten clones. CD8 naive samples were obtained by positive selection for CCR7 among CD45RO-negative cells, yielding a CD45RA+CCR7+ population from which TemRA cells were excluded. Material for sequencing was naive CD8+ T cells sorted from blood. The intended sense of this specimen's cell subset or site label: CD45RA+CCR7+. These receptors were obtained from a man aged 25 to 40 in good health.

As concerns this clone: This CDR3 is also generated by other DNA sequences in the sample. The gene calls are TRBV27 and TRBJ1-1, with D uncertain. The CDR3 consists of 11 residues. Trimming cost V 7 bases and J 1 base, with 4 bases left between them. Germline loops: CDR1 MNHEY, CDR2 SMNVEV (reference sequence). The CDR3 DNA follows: TGTGCCAGCACGGGGAACACTGAAGCTTTCTTT. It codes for CASTGNTEAFF.

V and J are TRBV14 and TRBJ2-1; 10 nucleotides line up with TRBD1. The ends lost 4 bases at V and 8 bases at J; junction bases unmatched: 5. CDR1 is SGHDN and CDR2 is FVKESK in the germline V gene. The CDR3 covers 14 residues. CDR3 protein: CASSRTGGYDEQFF. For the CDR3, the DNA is TGTGCCAGCAGCCGGACAGGGGGGTACGATGAGCAGTTCTTC.

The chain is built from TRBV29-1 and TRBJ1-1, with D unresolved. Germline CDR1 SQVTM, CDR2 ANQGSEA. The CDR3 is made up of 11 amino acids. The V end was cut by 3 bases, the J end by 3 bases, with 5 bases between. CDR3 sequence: CSVDKDTEAFF. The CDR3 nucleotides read TGCAGCGTTGACAAAGACACTGAAGCTTTCTTT.

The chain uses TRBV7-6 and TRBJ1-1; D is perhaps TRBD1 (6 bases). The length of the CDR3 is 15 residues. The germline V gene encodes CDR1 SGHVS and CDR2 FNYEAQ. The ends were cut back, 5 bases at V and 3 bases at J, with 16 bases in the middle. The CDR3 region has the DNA TGTGCCAGCAGCCCTATCGGGGGGCTGGACACTGAAGCTTTCTTT. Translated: CASSPIGGLDTEAFF.

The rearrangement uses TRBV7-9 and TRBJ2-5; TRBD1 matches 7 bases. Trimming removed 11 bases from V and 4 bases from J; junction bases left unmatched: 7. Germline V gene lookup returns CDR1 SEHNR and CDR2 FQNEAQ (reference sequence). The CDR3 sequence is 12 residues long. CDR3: CASTQGVETQYF. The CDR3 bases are TGTGCCTCGACTCAGGGGGTAGAGACCCAGTACTTC. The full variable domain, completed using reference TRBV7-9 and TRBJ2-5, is DTGVSQNPRHKITKRGQNVTFRCDPISEHNRLYWYRQTLGQGPEFLTYFQNEAQLEKSRLLSDRFSAERPKGSFSTLEIQRTEQGDSAMYLCASTQGVETQYFGPGTRLLVL.

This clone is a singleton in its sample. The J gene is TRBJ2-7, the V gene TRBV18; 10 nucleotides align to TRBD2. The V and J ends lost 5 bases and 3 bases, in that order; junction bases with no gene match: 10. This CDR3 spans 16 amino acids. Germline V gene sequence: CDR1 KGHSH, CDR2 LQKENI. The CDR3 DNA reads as TGTGCCAGCTCATACACCACGGGACTAGCGAGCTACGAGCAGTACTTC. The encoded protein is CASSYTTGLASYEQYF.

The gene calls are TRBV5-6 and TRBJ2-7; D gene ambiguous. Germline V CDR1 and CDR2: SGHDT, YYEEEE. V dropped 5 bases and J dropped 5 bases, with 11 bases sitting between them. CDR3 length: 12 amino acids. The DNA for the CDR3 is TGTGCCAGCAGGGCATTAGGAGACGAGCAGTACTTC. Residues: CASRALGDEQYF.